One sample yielded the 21 T cell receptor beta chains listed below, sequenced in a study of blood T cells in healthy people across ages. A second PCR, run for about 7 to 12 cycles, used a sample-barcoded 5' primer plus a J-beta primer mix. A single record per CDR3 protein comes from TCRdb applying MiXCR to the 5' RACE reads. The sample includes 790,000 or so distinct CDR3 sequences, approximately 53% of them seen just once. Sample: blood. The origin of the receptors is a man in his forties or fifties in good health.

V usage is TRBV7-2 and J usage is TRBJ2-7; tentatively, D is TRBD1 (6 bases). The DNA matches TRBJ2-5 better at its end, which makes the J call doubtful. Germline lookup yields CDR1 SGHTA and CDR2 FQGNSA. CDR3 length equals 15 residues. The CDR3 loop reads CASSLGSFRGETQYF. The CDR3 DNA reads TGTGCCAGCAGCTTAGGGTCGTTTAGGGGGGAGACCCAGTACTTC.

This clonotype appeared many times. V and J are TRBV20-1 and TRBJ1-1; D remains unclear. The ends were cut back, 2 bases at V and 1 base at J, with 8 bases in the middle. Germline CDR1 reads DFQATT; CDR2 reads SNEGSKA (reference sequence). The CDR3 length is 13 residues. CDR3 in DNA: TGCAGTGCTAGATCGAACAAGAACACTGAAGCTTTCTTT. It codes for CSARSNKNTEAFF.

The V call is TRBV12-3 or TRBV12-4, the J call TRBJ2-7; a weak D match, TRBD1 (7 bases). This CDR3 has 13 amino acids. Trimming took 2 bases from V and 7 from J, leaving 12 bases between them. The CDR3 region is CASSLPGGREQYF. The CDR3 DNA reads as TGTGCCAGCAGTTTACCAGGGGGGCGGGAGCAGTACTTC.

In its sample, this clonotype was seen a few times. The chain links TRBV10-3 to TRBJ2-7; D is ambiguous. Germline lookup yields CDR1 ENHRY and CDR2 SYGVKD. This CDR3 comprises 12 residues. V was cut by 9 bases and J by 3 bases, with 12 bases left in between. The CDR3 loop reads CAMSKESYEQYF. The DNA of the CDR3 is TGTGCCATGTCCAAGGAGAGCTACGAGCAGTACTTC.

This rearrangement joins TRBV5-1 to TRBJ2-5, with 9 bases fitting TRBD1. V lost 4 bases, J lost 11 bases, and 18 bases stayed unmatched. CDR3 size: 16 residues. Per germline, CDR1 SGHRS and CDR2 YFSETQ. DNA of the CDR3: TGCGCCAGCAGCGGCCAAGGGACAGGGTTGTTGAATGAGCAGTACTTC. Protein product: CASSGQGTGLLNEQYF.

V usage is TRBV27 and J usage is TRBJ2-1; 8 nucleotides agree with TRBD2. The CDR3 runs 15 residues. CDR1 is MNHEY and CDR2 is SMNVEV in the germline V gene (reference sequence). The trim removed 4 bases at V and 8 bases at J, leaving 10 bases unmatched. The CDR3 DNA is TGTGCCAGCAGTTCCCTAGCGGGCGCTGGCGATGAGCAGTTCTTC. Translating gives CASSSLAGAGDEQFF.

In its sample, this clonotype was seen once. The V gene is TRBV3-1, the J gene TRBJ2-5; the D gene could be TRBD1 or TRBD2 (6 bases each). With the DNA end fitting TRBJ2-7 better, the J assignment may be wrong. The CDR3 runs 17 residues. CDR1 is LGHDT and CDR2 is YNNKEL in the germline V gene (reference sequence). This chain's CDR3 is CASSQGPGDTLPYEQYF. The CDR3 region has the DNA TGTGCCAGCAGCCAAGGGCCGGGGGACACCTTACCCTACGAGCAGTACTTC.

A few counts support this clonotype. The chain links TRBV12-3 or TRBV12-4 to TRBJ1-2; the match to TRBD1 covers 12 bases. This CDR3 comprises 15 residues. The J segment lost 7 bases and the V segment lost 2 bases, leaving 5 bases of the junction unmatched. The CDR3 DNA follows: TGTGCCAGCAGTTTAATGGGACAGGGGGCGGGTGGCTACACCTTC. Translated: CASSLMGQGAGGYTF.

The chain couples TRBV27 to TRBJ2-7, with 13 bases aligning to TRBD2. J lost 0 bases, V lost 7 bases, and 9 bases had no gene match. CDR3 length: 17 amino acids. Germline V lookup: CDR1 MNHEY, CDR2 SMNVEV (reference sequence). In DNA, the CDR3 is TGTGCCAGCAAGGCACTAGCGGGAGGGCTAAGCTCCTACGAGCAGTACTTC. Protein sequence: CASKALAGGLSSYEQYF.

The chain links TRBV29-1 to TRBJ2-1; tentative D call: TRBD2 (5 bases). The germline V gene has CDR1 SQVTM and CDR2 ANQGSEA. This CDR3 is 16 amino acids long. V lost 0 bases and J 1 base, leaving 13 bases between the germline ends. CDR3 coding DNA: TGCAGCGTTGAAGAGCTAGCTTCTAGGTCCTACAATGAGCAGTTCTTC. This translates into CSVEELASRSYNEQFF.

V is TRBV29-1 and J is TRBJ2-5; perhaps TRBD2 as D (5 bases). Trimming stripped 4 bases from V and 11 bases from J, with 23 bases between. The CDR3 covers 14 residues. The germline CDR1 and CDR2 sequences are SQVTM and ANQGSEA. The CDR3 DNA is TGCAGCGTTGGACGGGGTCTATCGTTCGGGGAGCAGTACTTC. Its translation: CSVGRGLSFGEQYF.

The chain has TRBV3-1 and TRBJ2-1; D is unresolved. The CDR3 runs to 14 residues. The V end lost 4 bases, the J end lost 6 bases, and 13 bases lay between the germline ends. Germline V gene lookup returns CDR1 LGHDT and CDR2 YNNKEL (reference sequence). The CDR3 region is CASSPNPRSNEQFF. The CDR3 region has the DNA TGTGCCAGCAGCCCAAACCCCCGAAGCAATGAGCAGTTCTTC.

The J gene is TRBJ2-7, the V gene TRBV27; 9 bases are shared with TRBD1. This CDR3 has 14 residues. The J segment lost 2 bases and the V segment lost 7 bases, leaving 6 bases of the junction unmatched. Germline loops: CDR1 MNHEY, CDR2 SMNVEV (reference sequence). The CDR3 nucleotides read TGTGCCAGCACCCGGGACAGGGTTACCTACGAGCAGTACTTC. Its translation is CASTRDRVTYEQYF.

To note about this clonotype: A much larger clone differs from this one at a single base, so this may be a read error. The chain uses TRBV29-1 and TRBJ2-7; TRBD2 aligns across 7 bases. With 3 bases clipped from V and 7 bases from J, the junction kept 6 bases outside the gene matches. CDR3 length equals 12 residues. The germline gives CDR1 SQVTM, CDR2 ANQGSEA. CDR3 sequence reads: CSVDIAGNEQYF. For the CDR3, the DNA is TGCAGCGTTGACATAGCGGGCAATGAGCAGTACTTC.

This clonotype was observed a single time. V usage is TRBV5-1 and J usage is TRBJ1-2; D is perhaps TRBD1 (5 bases). The germline V gene encodes CDR1 SGHRS and CDR2 YFSETQ. V was cut by 0 bases and J by 1 base, with 10 bases left in between. This CDR3 spans 15 amino acids. CDR3 in amino acids: CASSLEAQVNYGYTF. In nucleotides, the CDR3 is TGCGCCAGCAGCTTGGAAGCACAGGTTAACTATGGCTACACCTTC.

This clonotype was seen a few times. This chain connects TRBV6-5 to TRBJ2-7; D is uncertain. The end of the DNA fits TRBJ2-5 better, so the J call may be wrong. There are 12 residues in the CDR3. CDR1 MNHEY and CDR2 SVGAGI come from the germline V gene. For the CDR3, the DNA is TGTGCCAGCAGAGGTGGTTTAAAGACCCAGTACTTC. This translates into CASRGGLKTQYF.

The chain has TRBV29-1 and TRBJ1-2, with 7 bases matching TRBD1. The CDR3 covers 11 residues. CDR1 and CDR2 (germline): SQVTM, ANQGSEA. The junction had 1 base not matched to a gene; V was cut back by 4 bases and J by 5 bases. In DNA form, the CDR3 reads TGCAGCGTTGGGGGACAGTATGGCTACACCTTC. Translation gives CSVGGQYGYTF.

This chain connects TRBV2 to TRBJ2-5, with D possibly TRBD2 on 5 matching bases. The CDR3 is 14 residues long. Trimming pared 1 base from V and 11 bases from J, leaving 17 bases between. Germline lookup yields CDR1 SNHLY and CDR2 FYNNEI. The CDR3 protein is CASSEGGRGIEQYF. Written as DNA, the CDR3 is TGTGCCAGCAGTGAAGGAGGCCGGGGAATTGAGCAGTACTTC.

The chain carries TRBV9 and TRBJ2-7, with 7 bases matching TRBD2. Germline loops: CDR1 SGDLS, CDR2 YYNGEE. Germline trimming cut 0 bases from V and 0 bases from J; bases unmatched to any gene: 6. The CDR3 consists of 16 residues. The CDR3 sequence is CASSVEGTTSSYEQYF. CDR3 nucleotides: TGTGCCAGCAGCGTAGAAGGGACTACATCCTCCTACGAGCAGTACTTC.

The rearrangement links TRBV20-1 to TRBJ1-4, with D maybe TRBD1 (6 bases). The V and J ends lost 5 bases and 6 bases respectively, with 13 bases between them. The V gene's germline CDR1 is DFQATT and CDR2 SNEGSKA (reference sequence). CDR3 length: 13 residues. CDR3 in DNA: TGCAGTGCTTTTAACAGGGTTTATGAAAAACTGTTTTTT. It codes for CSAFNRVYEKLFF.

By share, this clonotype counts as medium-sized. V is TRBV15 and J is TRBJ2-5; D is tentatively TRBD1 or TRBD2 (5 bases each). Germline CDR1 is LNHNV and CDR2 is YYDKDF (reference sequence). The CDR3 length is 21 residues. V dropped 0 bases and J dropped 3 bases, with 29 bases sitting between them. The CDR3 coding sequence is TGTGCCACCAGCAGAGATGGGGACGCAGATGTAGGGTGGTCCCTTAAAGAGACCCAGTACTTC. Residues: CATSRDGDADVGWSLKETQYF. The variable domain in full, completed from reference TRBV15 and TRBJ2-5, reads DAMVIQNPRYQVTQFGKPVTLSCSQTLNHNVMYWYQQKSSQAPKLLFHYYDKDFNNEADTPDNFQSRRPNTSFCFLDIRSPGLGDTAMYLCATSRDGDADVGWSLKETQYFGPGTRLLVL.